This T cell receptor beta chain was obtained from a study of cytomegalovirus exposure and HLA in healthy donors. Whole-study results and caveats: Associated with cytomegalovirus, according to the listing, were some 150 TCR beta chains. Many donors shared some public TCRs, even though most TCR sequences were rare.

V lost 0 bases and J lost 4, with 10 bases in between. The CDR3 sequence is 14 residues long. Germline V lookup: CDR1 SGDLS, CDR2 YYNGEE. Turning to this clone: Its specificity is not known.

Profiled with immunoSEQ multiplex PCR; TCRdb holds only in-frame clones, not every one. The top ten clones hold roughly 3% of a sample with roughly 52,000 clones, around nine tenths of them seen once. The origin of this receptor is a man in his late teens or twenties in good health and CMV-seronegative. This chain joins TRBV9 and TRBJ1-1; D is perhaps TRBD1 (6 bases). Sequencing used PBMCs. CDR3 protein: CASSVEVTGTEAFF. CDR3 DNA: TGTGCCAGCAGCGTAGAAGTGACAGGCACTGAAGCTTTCTTT. Full variable domain (rest looked up from reference TRBV9 and TRBJ1-1): DSGVTQTPKHLITATGQRVTLRCSPRSGDLSVYWYQQSLDQGLQFLIQYYNGEERAKGNILERFSAQQFPDLHSELNLSSLELGDSALYFCASSVEVTGTEAFFGQGTRLTVV.